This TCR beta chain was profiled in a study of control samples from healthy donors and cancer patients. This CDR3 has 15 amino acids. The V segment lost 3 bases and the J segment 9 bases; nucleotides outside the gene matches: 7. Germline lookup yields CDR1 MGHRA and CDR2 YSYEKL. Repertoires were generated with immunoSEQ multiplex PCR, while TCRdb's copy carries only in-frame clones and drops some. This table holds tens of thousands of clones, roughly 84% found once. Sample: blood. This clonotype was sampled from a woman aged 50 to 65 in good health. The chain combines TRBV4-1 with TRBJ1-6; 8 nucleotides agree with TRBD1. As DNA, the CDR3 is TGCGCCAGCAGCCATCCAGGGGGCGCGGGTTCACCCCTCCACTTT. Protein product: CASSHPGGAGSPLHF.